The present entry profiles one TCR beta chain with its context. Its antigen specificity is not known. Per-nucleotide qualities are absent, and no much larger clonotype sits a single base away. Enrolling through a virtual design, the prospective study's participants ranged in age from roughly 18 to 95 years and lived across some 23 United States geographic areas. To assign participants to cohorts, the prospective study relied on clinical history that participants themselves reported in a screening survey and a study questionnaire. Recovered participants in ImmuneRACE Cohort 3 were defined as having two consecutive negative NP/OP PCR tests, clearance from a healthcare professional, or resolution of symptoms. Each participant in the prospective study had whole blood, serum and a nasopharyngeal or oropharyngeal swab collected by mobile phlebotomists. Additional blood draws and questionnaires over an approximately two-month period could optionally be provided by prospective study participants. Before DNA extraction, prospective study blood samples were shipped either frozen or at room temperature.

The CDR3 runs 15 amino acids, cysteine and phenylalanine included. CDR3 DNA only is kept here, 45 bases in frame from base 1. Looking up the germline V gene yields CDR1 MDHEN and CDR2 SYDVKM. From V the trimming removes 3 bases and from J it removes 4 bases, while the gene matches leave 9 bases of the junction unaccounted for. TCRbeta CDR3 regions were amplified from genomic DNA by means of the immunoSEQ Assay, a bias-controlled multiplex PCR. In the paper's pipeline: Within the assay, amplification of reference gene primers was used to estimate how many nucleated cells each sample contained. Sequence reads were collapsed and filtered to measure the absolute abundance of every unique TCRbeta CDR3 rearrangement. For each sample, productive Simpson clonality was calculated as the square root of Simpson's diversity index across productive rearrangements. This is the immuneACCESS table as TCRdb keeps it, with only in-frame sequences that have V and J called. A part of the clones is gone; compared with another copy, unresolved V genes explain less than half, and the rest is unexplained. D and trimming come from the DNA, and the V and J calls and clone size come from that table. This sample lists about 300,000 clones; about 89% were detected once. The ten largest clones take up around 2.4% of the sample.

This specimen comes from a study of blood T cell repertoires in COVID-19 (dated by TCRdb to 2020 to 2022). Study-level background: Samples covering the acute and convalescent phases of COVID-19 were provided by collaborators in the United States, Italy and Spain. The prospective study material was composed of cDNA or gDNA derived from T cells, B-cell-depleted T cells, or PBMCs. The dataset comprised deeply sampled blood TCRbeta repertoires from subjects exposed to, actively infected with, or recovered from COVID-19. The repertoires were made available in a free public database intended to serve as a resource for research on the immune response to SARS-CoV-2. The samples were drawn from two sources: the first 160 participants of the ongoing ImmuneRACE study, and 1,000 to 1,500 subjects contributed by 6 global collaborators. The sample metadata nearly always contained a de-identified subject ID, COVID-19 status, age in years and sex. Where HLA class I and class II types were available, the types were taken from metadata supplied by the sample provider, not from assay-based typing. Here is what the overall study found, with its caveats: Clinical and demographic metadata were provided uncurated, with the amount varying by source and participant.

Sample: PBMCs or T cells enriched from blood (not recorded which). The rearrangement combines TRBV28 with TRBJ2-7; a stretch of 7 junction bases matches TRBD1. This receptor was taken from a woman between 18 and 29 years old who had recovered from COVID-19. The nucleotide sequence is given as TGTGCCAGCAGTTTGCCCTCCGACAGGGCTTACGAGCAGTACTTC. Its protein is CASSLPSDRAYEQYF.